Reported below is one TCR beta chain. Repertoires were generated with immunoSEQ multiplex PCR, while TCRdb's copy carries only in-frame clones and drops some. The top ten hold approximately 2% of the sample, which has some 69,000 clones, approximately 92% seen once. This specimen belongs to a study of T cell changes during pregnancy in multiple sclerosis. V was pared by 3 bases and J by 0 bases, with 12 bases between. The CDR3 runs to 15 residues. Germline loops: CDR1 SGHNT, CDR2 YYREEE (reference sequence). Material: peripheral blood, obtained in the second trimester of pregnancy. The V call is TRBV5-4, the J call TRBJ1-2; no firm D call. This clonotype was obtained from a female donor in good health, enrolled as a control in a pregnancy study. In DNA, the CDR3 is TGTGCCAGCAGCTCCCCTCCAGAAGCTAACTATGGCTACACCTTC. Encoded protein: CASSSPPEANYGYTF.